The 9 T cell receptor beta chains listed next were all sequenced from one sample in a study of T cells after yellow fever vaccination. TCRdb reprocessed the 5' RACE reads with MiXCR, giving one entry per CDR3 protein. Here the sample spans a few hundred thousand distinct CDR3 sequences, approximately 3.8% being singletons. The sequencing here drew on PBMCs, taken 15 days after the yellow fever booster vaccination. These receptors were collected from a man aged 18-30 years who received the YFV17D yellow fever vaccine.

Turning to this clonotype: This may be a read error: a much more frequent sequence differs by one nucleotide. This rearrangement joins TRBV27 to TRBJ2-3; no firm D call. CDR3 length: 17 amino acids. CDR1 and CDR2 (germline): MNHEY, SMNVEV (reference sequence). Trimming left V 5 bases short and J 6 bases short, with 24 bases between. DNA for the CDR3: TGTGCCAGCAGTCCCCGCGAACCCCCGTCTCTGATGGATACGCAGTATTTT. Amino acid sequence: CASSPREPPSLMDTQYF.

The chain employs TRBV5-1 and TRBJ2-1; the D is unclear. Germline CDR1 and CDR2: SGHRS and YFSETQ. This CDR3 has 13 residues. The V end was cut by 0 bases, the J end by 7 bases, with 8 bases between. The CDR3 reads CASSLDRWNEQFF. The CDR3 nucleotides are TGCGCCAGCAGCTTGGACCGATGGAATGAGCAGTTCTTC.

The sample holds many counts of this clonotype. The chain recombines TRBV7-8 with TRBJ2-3, with a tentative D call TRBD1 (7 bases). Germline V lookup: CDR1 SGHVS, CDR2 FQNEAQ. The CDR3 spans 16 residues. V lost 1 base, J lost 5 bases, and 16 bases lay in between. The CDR3 sequence: CASSLETGRHGDTQYF. CDR3 bases: TGTGCCAGCAGCTTAGAGACAGGGAGGCATGGAGATACGCAGTATTTT.

This chain uses TRBV11-2 with TRBJ2-1; D remains ambiguous. Trimming left V 3 bases short and J 6 bases short, with 9 bases between. This CDR3 region has 13 residues. Germline CDR1 and CDR2: SGHAT and FQNNGV. The CDR3 here is CASSLPLPNEQFF. The CDR3 nucleotides are TGTGCCAGCAGCTTGCCCCTTCCCAATGAGCAGTTCTTC.

This clonotype was detected ten times or more. The rearrangement uses TRBV2 and TRBJ2-1; D is unresolved. The CDR3 has 10 residues. Germline V CDR1 and CDR2: SNHLY, FYNNEI. With 6 bases removed from V and 5 bases from J, the gap between germline ends came to 2 bases. Here the CDR3 reads CASRNNEQFF. Written as DNA, the CDR3 is TGTGCCAGCAGAAACAATGAGCAGTTCTTC. Looking up the rest from reference TRBV2 and TRBJ2-1 gives the full variable domain: EPEVTQTPSHQVTQMGQEVILRCVPISNHLYFYWYRQILGQKVEFLVSFYNNEISEKSEIFDDQFSVERPDGSNFTLKIRSTKLEDSAMYFCASRNNEQFFGPGTRLTVL.

Many counts were recorded for this clonotype. The V call is TRBV20-1, the J call TRBJ1-3; no definite D call. The CDR3 covers 17 residues. CDR1 is DFQATT, CDR2 SNEGSKA, per germline (reference sequence). Trimming stripped 0 bases from V and 0 bases from J, with 15 bases between. The CDR3 sequence: CSARDPRKSSSGNTIYF. The CDR3 DNA is TGCAGTGCTAGAGATCCGAGAAAGTCCTCCTCTGGAAACACCATATATTTT.

This clonotype has ten or more counts. This chain joins TRBV20-1 and TRBJ1-1; 10 bases fit TRBD1. V shed 1 base, J shed 6 bases, and the junction held 8 bases outside the gene matches. The germline V gene has CDR1 DFQATT and CDR2 SNEGSKA (reference sequence). The CDR3 spans 15 residues. CDR3 sequence (DNA): TGCAGTGCTAGAGGACCGGACAGGGGGGGTCCTGAAGCTTTCTTT. Its protein is CSARGPDRGGPEAFF.

In this sample, this clonotype turned up many times. The chain links TRBV10-3 to TRBJ1-3; D not resolved. Germline assignment: CDR1 ENHRY and CDR2 SYGVKD. Trimming removed 10 bases from V and 0 bases from J, with 16 bases in between. CDR3 size: 15 residues. The CDR3: CATQRAGSSGNTIYF. The CDR3 coding sequence is TGTGCCACCCAGCGGGCAGGTAGCTCTGGAAACACCATATATTTT.

This clonotype was recorded at least ten times. This chain connects TRBV12-3 or TRBV12-4 to TRBJ1-1; 12 nucleotides line up with TRBD1. V gave up 10 bases and J gave up 5 bases; unmatched junction bases: 17. This CDR3 is built from 17 residues. CDR3 residues: CATFSTGTGGYGTEAFF. The CDR3 bases are TGTGCCACTTTCTCAACCGGGACAGGGGGCTATGGGACTGAAGCTTTCTTT.